The entry below describes one T cell receptor beta chain. The antigen remains unidentified. This record belongs to a study of T cell repertoires in cytomegalovirus infection. Background on the study: It can be stated that public TCR beta signatures indicated CMV infection as well as a matching HLA type. General study points: The cumulative frequency of public TCR beta families identified carriers of CMV plus the relevant HLA.

Looked up from germline, CDR1 is SGHVS and CDR2 is FQNEAQ. The trim removed 5 bases at V and 5 bases at J, leaving 3 bases unmatched. CDR3 length: 14 residues. A single record per CDR3 protein comes from TCRdb applying MiXCR to the reads. The table has approximately 990,000 distinct CDR3 sequences, around 30% seen once. The specimen was cultured CD8+ T cells from PBMCs, collected from culture after CMV antigen stimulation. The TCR was taken from a human donor in good health (CMV status not recorded). Some clones in this sample may be carry-over from other donors' samples. The rearrangement links TRBV7-8 to TRBJ1-5; TRBD1 matches at 10 bases. The CDR3 nucleotides read TGTGCCAGCAGCGAGGGACAGGGGCATCAGCCCCAGCATTTT. Encoded protein: CASSEGQGHQPQHF.